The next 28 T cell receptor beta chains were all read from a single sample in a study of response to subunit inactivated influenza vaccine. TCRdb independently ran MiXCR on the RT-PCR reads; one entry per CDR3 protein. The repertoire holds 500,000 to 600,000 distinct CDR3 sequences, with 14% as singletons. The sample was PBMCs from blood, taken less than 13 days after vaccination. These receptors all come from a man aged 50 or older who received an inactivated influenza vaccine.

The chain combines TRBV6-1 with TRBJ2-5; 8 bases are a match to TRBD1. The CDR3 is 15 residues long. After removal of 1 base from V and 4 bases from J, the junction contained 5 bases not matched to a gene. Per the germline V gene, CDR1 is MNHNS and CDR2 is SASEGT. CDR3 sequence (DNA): TGTGCCAGCAGTGAAGGGACAGGGATGCGAGAGACCCAGTACTTC. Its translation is CASSEGTGMRETQYF.

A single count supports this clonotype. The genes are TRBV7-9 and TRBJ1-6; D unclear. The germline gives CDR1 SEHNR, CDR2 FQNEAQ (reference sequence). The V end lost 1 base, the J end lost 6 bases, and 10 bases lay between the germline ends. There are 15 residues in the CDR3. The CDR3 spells CASSLERTANSPLHF. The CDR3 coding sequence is TGTGCCAGCAGCTTAGAACGGACGGCTAATTCACCCCTCCACTTT.

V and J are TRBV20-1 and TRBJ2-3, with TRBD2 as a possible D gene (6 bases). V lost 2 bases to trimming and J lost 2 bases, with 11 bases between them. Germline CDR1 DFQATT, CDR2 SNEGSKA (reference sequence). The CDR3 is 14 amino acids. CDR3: CSARTAGITDTQYF. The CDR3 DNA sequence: TGCAGTGCTAGAACGGCGGGGATCACAGATACGCAGTATTTT.

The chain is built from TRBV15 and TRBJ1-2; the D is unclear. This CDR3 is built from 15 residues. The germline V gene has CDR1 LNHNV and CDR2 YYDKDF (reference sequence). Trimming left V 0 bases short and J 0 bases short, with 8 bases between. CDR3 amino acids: CATSREGAPNYGYTF. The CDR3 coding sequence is TGTGCCACCAGCAGAGAGGGAGCTCCTAACTATGGCTACACCTTC.

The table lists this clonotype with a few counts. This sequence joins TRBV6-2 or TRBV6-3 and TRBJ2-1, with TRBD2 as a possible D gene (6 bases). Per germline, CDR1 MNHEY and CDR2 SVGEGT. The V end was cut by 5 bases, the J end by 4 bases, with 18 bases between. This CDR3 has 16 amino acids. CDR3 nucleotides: TGTGCCAGCAGTATAGTTCCGGGACTCACATACAATGAGCAGTTCTTC. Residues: CASSIVPGLTYNEQFF.

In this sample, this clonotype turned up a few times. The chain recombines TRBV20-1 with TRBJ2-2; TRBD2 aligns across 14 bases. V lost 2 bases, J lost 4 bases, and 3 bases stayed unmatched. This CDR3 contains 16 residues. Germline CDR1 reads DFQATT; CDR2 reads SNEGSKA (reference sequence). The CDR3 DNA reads TGCAGTGCTAGACCCGGACTAGCGGGAGGCACCGGGGAGCTGTTTTTT. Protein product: CSARPGLAGGTGELFF.

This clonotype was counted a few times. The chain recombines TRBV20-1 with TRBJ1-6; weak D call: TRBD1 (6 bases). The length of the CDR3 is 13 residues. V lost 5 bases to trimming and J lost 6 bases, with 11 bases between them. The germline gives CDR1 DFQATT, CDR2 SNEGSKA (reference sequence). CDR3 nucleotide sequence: TGCAGTGCTGCAACAGGGTTTAATTCACCCCTCCACTTT. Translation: CSAATGFNSPLHF.

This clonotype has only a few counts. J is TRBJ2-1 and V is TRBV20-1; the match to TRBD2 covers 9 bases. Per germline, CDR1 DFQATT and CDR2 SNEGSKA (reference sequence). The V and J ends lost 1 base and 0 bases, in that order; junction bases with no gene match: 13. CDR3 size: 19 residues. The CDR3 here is CSARVNKRGVPSSYNEQFF. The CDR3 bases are TGCAGTGCTAGAGTTAATAAGCGGGGGGTCCCGAGCTCCTACAATGAGCAGTTCTTC.

CDR3 protein: CSALRGADTQYF. Here the CDR3 DNA reads TGCAGTGCTCTTAGAGGCGCAGATACGCAGTATTTT. The chain has TRBV20-1 and TRBJ2-3, with D unclear. V dropped 5 bases and J dropped 4 bases, with 10 bases sitting between them. The CDR3 spans 12 residues. CDR1 and CDR2 (germline): DFQATT, SNEGSKA (reference sequence).

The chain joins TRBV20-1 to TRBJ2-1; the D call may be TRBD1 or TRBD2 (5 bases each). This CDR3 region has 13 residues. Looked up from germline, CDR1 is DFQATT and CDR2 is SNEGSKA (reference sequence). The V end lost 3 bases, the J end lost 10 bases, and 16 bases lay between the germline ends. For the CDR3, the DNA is TGCAGTGCTAGCCGGGGCCCGGAGTACGAGCAGTTCTTC. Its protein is CSASRGPEYEQFF.

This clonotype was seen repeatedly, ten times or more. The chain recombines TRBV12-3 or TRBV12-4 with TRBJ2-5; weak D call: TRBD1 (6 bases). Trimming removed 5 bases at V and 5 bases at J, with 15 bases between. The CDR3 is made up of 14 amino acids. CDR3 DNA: TGTGCCAGCAGTCGCTCAGGGGCTGCGGAGACCCAGTACTTC. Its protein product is CASSRSGAAETQYF.

CDR3 sequence: CASTRSGSPGGYTF. The DNA of the CDR3 is TGTGCCAGCACTAGGTCGGGGTCGCCGGGAGGCTACACCTTC. The chain combines TRBV7-9 with TRBJ1-2; D not certain. This CDR3 region has 14 residues. Trimming shortened V by 7 bases and J by 8 bases, and 20 bases separated the two germline ends. CDR1 is SEHNR, CDR2 FQNEAQ, per germline (reference sequence).

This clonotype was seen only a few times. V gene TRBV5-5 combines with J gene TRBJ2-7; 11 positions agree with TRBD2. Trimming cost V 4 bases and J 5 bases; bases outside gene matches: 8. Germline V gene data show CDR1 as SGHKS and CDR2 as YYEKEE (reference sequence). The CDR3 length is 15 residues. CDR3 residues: CASSPTSGSLNEQYF. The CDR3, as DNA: TGTGCCAGCAGCCCAACTAGCGGGAGCCTTAACGAGCAGTACTTC.

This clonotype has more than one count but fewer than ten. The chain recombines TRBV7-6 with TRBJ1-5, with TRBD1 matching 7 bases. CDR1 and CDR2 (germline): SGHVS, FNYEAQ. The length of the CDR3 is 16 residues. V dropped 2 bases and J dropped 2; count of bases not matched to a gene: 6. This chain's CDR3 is CASSLRQGEGNQPQHF. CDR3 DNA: TGTGCCAGCAGCTTAAGACAGGGTGAGGGCAATCAGCCCCAGCATTTT.

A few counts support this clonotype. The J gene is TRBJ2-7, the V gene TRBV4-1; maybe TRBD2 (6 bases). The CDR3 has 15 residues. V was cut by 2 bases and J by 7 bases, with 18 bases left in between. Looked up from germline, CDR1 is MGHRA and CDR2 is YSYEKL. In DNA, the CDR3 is TGCGCCAGCAGCCAACGGTCCGGGAGCCTCGTTGAGCAGTACTTC. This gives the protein CASSQRSGSLVEQYF.

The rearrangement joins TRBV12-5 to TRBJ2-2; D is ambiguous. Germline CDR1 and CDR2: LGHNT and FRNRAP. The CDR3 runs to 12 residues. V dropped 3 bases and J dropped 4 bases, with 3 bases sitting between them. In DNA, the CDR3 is TGTGCTAGTGGTTTCCCCACCGGGGAGCTGTTTTTT. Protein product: CASGFPTGELFF.

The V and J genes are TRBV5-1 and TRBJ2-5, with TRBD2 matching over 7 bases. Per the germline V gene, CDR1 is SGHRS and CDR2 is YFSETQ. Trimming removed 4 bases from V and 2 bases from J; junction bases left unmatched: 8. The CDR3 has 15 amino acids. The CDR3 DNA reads TGCGCCAGCAGCCTTTCGGGGGGAGAACAAGAGACCCAGTACTTC. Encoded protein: CASSLSGGEQETQYF.

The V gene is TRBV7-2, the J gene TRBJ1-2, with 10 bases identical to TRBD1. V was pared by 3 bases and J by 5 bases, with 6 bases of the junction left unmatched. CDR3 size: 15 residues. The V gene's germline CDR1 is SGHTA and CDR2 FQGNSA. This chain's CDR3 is CASSFSGTGEYGYTF. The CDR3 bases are TGTGCCAGCAGCTTTTCCGGGACAGGGGAATATGGCTACACCTTC.

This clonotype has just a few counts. The CDR3 protein is CASRVERNTEAFF. As DNA, the CDR3 is TGTGCCAGCAGGGTTGAGAGGAACACTGAAGCTTTCTTT. The rearrangement joins TRBV7-9 to TRBJ1-1; D not certain. V was clipped by 6 bases and J by 1 base, with 9 bases between them. Germline CDR1 SEHNR, CDR2 FQNEAQ (reference sequence). The CDR3 consists of 13 residues.

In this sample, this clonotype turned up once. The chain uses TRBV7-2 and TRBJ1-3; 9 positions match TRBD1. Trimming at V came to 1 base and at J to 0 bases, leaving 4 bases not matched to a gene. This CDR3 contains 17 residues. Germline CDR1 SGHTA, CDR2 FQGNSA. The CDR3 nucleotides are TGTGCCAGCAGCTTAGTTGGGACAGGGAGCTCTGGAAACACCATATATTTT. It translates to CASSLVGTGSSGNTIYF.

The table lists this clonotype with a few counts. As DNA, the CDR3 is TGTGCCAGCAGCTTAGTGGCTAGCGGGGTACTAGCCAAAAACATTCAGTACTTC. Translating it yields CASSLVASGVLAKNIQYF. The chain couples TRBV11-2 to TRBJ2-4; 9 bases map to TRBD2. J was trimmed by 0 bases and V by 1 base; bases with no gene match: 7. The CDR3 spans 18 residues. Germline CDR1 SGHAT, CDR2 FQNNGV.

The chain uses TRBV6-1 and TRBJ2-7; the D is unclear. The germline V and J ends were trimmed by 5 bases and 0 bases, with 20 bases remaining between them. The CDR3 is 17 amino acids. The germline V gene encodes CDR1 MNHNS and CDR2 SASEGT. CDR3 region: CASSLNSRSSGSYEQYF. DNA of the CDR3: TGTGCCAGCAGTCTAAATTCGAGGTCGTCGGGCTCCTACGAGCAGTACTTC.

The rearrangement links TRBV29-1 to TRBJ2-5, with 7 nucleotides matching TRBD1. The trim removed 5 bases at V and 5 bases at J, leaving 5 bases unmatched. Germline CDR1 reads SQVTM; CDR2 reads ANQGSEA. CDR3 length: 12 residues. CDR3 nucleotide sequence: TGCAGCGTTCCCAGGGGGTCGGAGACCCAGTACTTC. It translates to CSVPRGSETQYF.

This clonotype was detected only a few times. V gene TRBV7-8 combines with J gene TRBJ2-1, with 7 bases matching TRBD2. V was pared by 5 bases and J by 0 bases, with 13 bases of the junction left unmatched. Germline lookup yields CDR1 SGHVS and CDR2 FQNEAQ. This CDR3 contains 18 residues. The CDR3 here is CASSTQTPSGLSYNEQFF. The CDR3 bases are TGTGCCAGCAGCACCCAAACCCCTAGCGGCCTCTCCTACAATGAGCAGTTCTTC.

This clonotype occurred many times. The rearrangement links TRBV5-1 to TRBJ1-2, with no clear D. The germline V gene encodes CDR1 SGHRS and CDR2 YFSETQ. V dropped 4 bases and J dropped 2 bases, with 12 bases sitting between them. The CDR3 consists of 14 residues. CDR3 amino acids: CASSGESGNYGYTF. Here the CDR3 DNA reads TGCGCCAGCAGCGGGGAAAGCGGCAACTATGGCTACACCTTC.

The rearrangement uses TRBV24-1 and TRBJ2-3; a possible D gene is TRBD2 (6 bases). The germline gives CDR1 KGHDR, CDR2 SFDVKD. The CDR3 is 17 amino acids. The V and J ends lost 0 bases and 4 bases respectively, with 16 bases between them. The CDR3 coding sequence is TGTGCCACCAGTGATTTGGTGGACGGGAGTCCCCCAGATACGCAGTATTTT. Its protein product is CATSDLVDGSPPDTQYF.

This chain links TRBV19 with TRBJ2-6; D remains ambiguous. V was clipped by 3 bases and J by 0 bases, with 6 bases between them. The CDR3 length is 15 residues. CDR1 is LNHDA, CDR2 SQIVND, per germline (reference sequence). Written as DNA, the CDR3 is TGTGCCAGTAGTATCGAGTCCTCTGGGGCCAACGTCCTGACTTTC. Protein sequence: CASSIESSGANVLTF.

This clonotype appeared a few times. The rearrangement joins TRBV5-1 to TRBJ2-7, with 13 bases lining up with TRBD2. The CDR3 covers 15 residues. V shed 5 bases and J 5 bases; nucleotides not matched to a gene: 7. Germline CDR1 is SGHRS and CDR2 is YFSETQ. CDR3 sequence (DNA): TGCGCCAGCAGTTATGGACTAGCGGGGGAGAACGAGCAGTACTTC. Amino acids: CASSYGLAGENEQYF.